The 13 T cell receptor beta chains presented below share a single source sample, sequenced in a study of T cells after yellow fever vaccination. TCRdb independently ran MiXCR on the 5' RACE reads; one entry per CDR3 protein. The sample carries 310,000 or so distinct CDR3 sequences, around 6.8% recorded once. Sequencing used PBMCs, obtained 45 days after the first yellow fever vaccination. The origin of the receptors is a young man who received the YFV17D yellow fever vaccine.

The table lists this clonotype with a few counts. The chain recombines TRBV6-5 with TRBJ2-7; D is unclear. Germline assignment: CDR1 MNHEY and CDR2 SVGAGI. The CDR3 loop spans 15 amino acids. Deletions cut 0 bases from V and 0 bases from J, with 9 bases between. The CDR3 region has the DNA TGTGCCAGCAGTTACTCGATGGTGGCCTCCTACGAGCAGTACTTC. Its translation: CASSYSMVASYEQYF.

This clonotype appeared a few times. This chain uses TRBV3-1 with TRBJ1-4; D call uncertain. The CDR3 sequence is 11 residues long. The V gene lost 1 base and the J gene lost 12 bases, with 6 bases spanning the gap. CDR1 is LGHDT, CDR2 YNNKEL, per germline (reference sequence). This chain's CDR3 is CASSQAHELFF. The CDR3 nucleotides read TGTGCCAGCAGCCAAGCTCACGAACTGTTTTTT.

The gene calls are TRBV14 and TRBJ1-2; D unresolved. CDR3 length: 13 amino acids. From germline, CDR1 is SGHDN and CDR2 FVKESK. Deletions cut 0 bases from V and 12 bases from J, with 14 bases between. This CDR3 is CASSQEIGSGHTF. The CDR3 region has the DNA TGTGCCAGCAGCCAAGAAATCGGTAGCGGCCACACCTTC.

The rearrangement uses TRBV4-3 and TRBJ2-7; D is unresolved. Deletions cut 0 bases from V and 7 bases from J, with 10 bases between. The CDR3 sequence is 13 residues long. Germline V lookup: CDR1 LGHNA, CDR2 YSLEER. This CDR3 reads CASSQDLLGEQYF. CDR3 coding DNA: TGCGCCAGCAGCCAAGACCTCTTGGGGGAGCAGTACTTC.

In this sample, this clonotype turned up a few times. This chain joins TRBV5-1 and TRBJ2-2, with 8 positions matching TRBD1. The germline V gene has CDR1 SGHRS and CDR2 YFSETQ. The CDR3 is 14 amino acids. J gave up 3 bases and V 5 bases, and 3 bases lay outside the gene matches. CDR3 loop: CASSGQGHTGELFF. CDR3 DNA: TGCGCCAGCAGTGGACAGGGACACACCGGGGAGCTGTTTTTT.

Many counts were recorded for this clonotype. The rearrangement uses TRBV5-1 and TRBJ2-7, with TRBD1 matching over 11 bases. Germline V CDR1 and CDR2: SGHRS, YFSETQ. The CDR3 totals 15 residues. The trim removed 4 bases at V and 6 bases at J, leaving 9 bases unmatched. As DNA, the CDR3 is TGCGCCAGCAGCCTAAGGACAGGGGGCAATGGCGAGCAGTACTTC. Residues: CASSLRTGGNGEQYF.

This clonotype was picked up many times. The V call is TRBV27, the J call TRBJ1-1; 7 bases match TRBD1. The germline CDR1 and CDR2 sequences are MNHEY and SMNVEV (reference sequence). J gave up 2 bases and V 3 bases, and 3 bases lay outside the gene matches. CDR3 size: 14 residues. The DNA for the CDR3 is TGTGCCAGCAGTTTTGGGACAGAAAACACTGAAGCTTTCTTT. Translated: CASSFGTENTEAFF.

This chain uses TRBV7-6 with TRBJ2-1, with D tentatively TRBD2 (5 bases). V lost 2 bases and J lost 4, with 15 bases in between. CDR3 length: 16 residues. Germline assignment: CDR1 SGHVS and CDR2 FNYEAQ. CDR3 nucleotides: TGTGCCAGCAGCTTAAGGCGGCAGGACTTATACAATGAGCAGTTCTTC. This translates into CASSLRRQDLYNEQFF.

This clonotype was picked up a small number of times. The gene calls are TRBV10-3 and TRBJ2-2; 8 bases align to TRBD2. This CDR3 is 15 amino acids long. The germline V gene has CDR1 ENHRY and CDR2 SYGVKD. V lost 6 bases, J lost 3 bases, and 6 bases stayed unmatched. The CDR3 DNA sequence: TGTGCCATCAGGACGGGCGGGGGGTACACCGGGGAGCTGTTTTTT. Residues: CAIRTGGGYTGELFF.

This clonotype was seen only a few times. V and J are TRBV5-1 and TRBJ2-5, with D possibly TRBD1 on 5 matching bases. Germline V gene lookup returns CDR1 SGHRS and CDR2 YFSETQ. The V gene lost 0 bases and the J gene lost 6 bases, with 15 bases spanning the gap. CDR3 size: 15 residues. CDR3 in DNA: TGCGCCAGCAGCTTGGGGATGCCAGGGTGGCAGACCCAGTACTTC. Protein product: CASSLGMPGWQTQYF.

The chain carries TRBV27 and TRBJ2-5; a possible D gene is TRBD2 (6 bases). The CDR3 loop spans 14 amino acids. V shed 11 bases and J shed 2 bases, with 18 bases lying between them. The germline V gene has CDR1 MNHEY and CDR2 SMNVEV (reference sequence). The CDR3 protein is CAPRRVWLQETQYF. CDR3 DNA: TGTGCCCCACGGAGGGTCTGGCTACAAGAGACCCAGTACTTC.

In its sample, this clonotype was seen a few times. The J gene is TRBJ2-2, the V gene TRBV5-1; TRBD1 matches at 9 bases. V lost 3 bases, J lost 4 bases, and 13 bases stayed unmatched. Germline V lookup: CDR1 SGHRS, CDR2 YFSETQ. The CDR3 is 18 amino acids. In nucleotides, the CDR3 is TGCGCCAGCAGCTCACCGGCCGGGACAGGGATGGGCACCGGGGAGCTGTTTTTT. It translates to CASSSPAGTGMGTGELFF.

This clonotype was found a few times. The rearrangement links TRBV5-1 to TRBJ2-1, with D unresolved. CDR1 and CDR2 (germline): SGHRS, YFSETQ. This CDR3 contains 13 residues. The V and J ends lost 4 bases and 11 bases respectively, with 16 bases between them. The CDR3 DNA is TGCGCCAGCAGCCCCCGCCGCGGCCGCAAGCAGTTCTTC. This translates into CASSPRRGRKQFF.